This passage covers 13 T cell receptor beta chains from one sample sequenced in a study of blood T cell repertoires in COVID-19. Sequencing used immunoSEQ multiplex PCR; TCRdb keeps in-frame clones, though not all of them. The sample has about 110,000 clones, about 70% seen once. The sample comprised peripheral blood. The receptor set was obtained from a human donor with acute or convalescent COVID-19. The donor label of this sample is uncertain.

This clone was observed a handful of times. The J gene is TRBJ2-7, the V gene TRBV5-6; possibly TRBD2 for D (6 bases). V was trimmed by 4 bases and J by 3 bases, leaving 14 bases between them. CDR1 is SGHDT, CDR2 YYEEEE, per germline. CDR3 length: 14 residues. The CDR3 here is CASSRGLTYYEQYF. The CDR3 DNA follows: TGTGCCAGCAGCAGGGGACTGACTTACTACGAGCAGTACTTC.

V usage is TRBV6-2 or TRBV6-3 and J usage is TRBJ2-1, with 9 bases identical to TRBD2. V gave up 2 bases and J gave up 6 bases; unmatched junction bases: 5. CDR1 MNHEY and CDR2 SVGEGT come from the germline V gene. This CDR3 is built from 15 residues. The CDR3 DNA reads TGTGCCAGCAGTTACGGTGGCGGGGGGGCCAATGAGCAGTTCTTC. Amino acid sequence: CASSYGGGGANEQFF.

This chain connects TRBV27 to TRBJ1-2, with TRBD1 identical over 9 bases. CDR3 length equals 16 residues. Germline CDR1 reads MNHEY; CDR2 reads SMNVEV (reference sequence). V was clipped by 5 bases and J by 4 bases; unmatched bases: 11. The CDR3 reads CASSLNLQGAGYGYTF. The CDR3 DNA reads TGTGCCAGCAGTCTTAACTTACAGGGGGCGGGCTATGGCTACACCTTC.

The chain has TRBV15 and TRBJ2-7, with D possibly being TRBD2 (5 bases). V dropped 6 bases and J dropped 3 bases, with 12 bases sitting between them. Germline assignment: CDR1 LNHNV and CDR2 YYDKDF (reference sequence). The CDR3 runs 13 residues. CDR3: CATRTSFGYEQYV. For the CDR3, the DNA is TGTGCCACCAGAACTAGTTTTGGCTACGAGCAGTACGTC.

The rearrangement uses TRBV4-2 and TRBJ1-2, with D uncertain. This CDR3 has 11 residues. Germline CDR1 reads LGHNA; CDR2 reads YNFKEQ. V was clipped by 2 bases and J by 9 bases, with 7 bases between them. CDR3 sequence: CASSQIDSYTF. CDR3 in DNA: TGTGCCAGCAGCCAAATAGACAGCTACACCTTC.

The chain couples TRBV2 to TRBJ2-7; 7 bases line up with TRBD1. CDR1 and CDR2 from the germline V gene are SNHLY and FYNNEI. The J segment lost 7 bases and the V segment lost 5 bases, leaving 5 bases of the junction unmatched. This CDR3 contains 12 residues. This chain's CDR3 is CASSTGAWEQYV. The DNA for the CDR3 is TGTGCCAGCAGTACAGGGGCTTGGGAGCAGTACGTC.

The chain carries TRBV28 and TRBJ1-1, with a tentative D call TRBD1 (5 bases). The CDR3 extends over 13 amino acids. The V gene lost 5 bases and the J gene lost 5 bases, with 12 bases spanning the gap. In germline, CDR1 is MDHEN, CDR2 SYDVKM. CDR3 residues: CASSISGWTEAFF. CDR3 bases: TGTGCCAGCAGTATCTCAGGGTGGACTGAAGCTTTCTTT.

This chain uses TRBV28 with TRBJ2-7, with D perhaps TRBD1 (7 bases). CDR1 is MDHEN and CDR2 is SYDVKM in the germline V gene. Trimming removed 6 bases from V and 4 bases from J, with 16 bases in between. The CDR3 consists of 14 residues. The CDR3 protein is CASSPTGRGYEQYV. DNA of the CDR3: TGTGCCAGCAGCCCGACAGGGCGGGGATACGAGCAGTACGTC.

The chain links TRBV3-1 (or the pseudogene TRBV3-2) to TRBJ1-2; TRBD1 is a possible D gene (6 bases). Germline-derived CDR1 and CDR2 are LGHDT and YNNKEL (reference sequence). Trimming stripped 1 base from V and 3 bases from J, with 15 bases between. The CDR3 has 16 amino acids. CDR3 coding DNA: TGTGCCAGCAGCCAAGTGGGAGGGGGGCTAGACTATGGCTACACCTTC. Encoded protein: CASSQVGGGLDYGYTF.

Written as DNA, the CDR3 is TGTGCCAGCAGGGAACGGACAGGATCTTATGGCTACACCTTC. Protein product: CASRERTGSYGYTF. The chain links TRBV2 to TRBJ1-2; 7 bases are a match to TRBD1. The CDR3 spans 14 residues. Trimming cost V 6 bases and J 5 bases; bases outside gene matches: 9. The germline V gene encodes CDR1 SNHLY and CDR2 FYNNEI.

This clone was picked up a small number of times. DNA for the CDR3: TGTGCCAGCTCACCTCCCAAGCGGGGGGGACGCTTGGATACGCAGTATTTT. Translation: CASSPPKRGGRLDTQYF. This sequence joins TRBV18 and TRBJ2-3; 10 bases fit TRBD2. Germline CDR1 is KGHSH and CDR2 is LQKENI. V shed 3 bases and J 6 bases; nucleotides not matched to a gene: 12. The CDR3 runs 17 residues. The whole variable domain, filled in from reference TRBV18 and TRBJ2-3, reads NAGVMQNPRHLVRRRGQEARLRCSPMKGHSHVYWYRQLPEEGLKFMVYLQKENIIDESGMPKERFSAEFPKEGPSILRIQQVVRGDSAAYFCASSPPKRGGRLDTQYFGPGTRLTVL.

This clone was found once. The CDR3 sequence is CASREGSADYNSPLHF. For the CDR3, the DNA is TGTGCCAGCAGGGAGGGGTCCGCTGACTATAATTCACCCCTCCACTTT. The J gene is TRBJ1-6, the V gene TRBV5-6; D is possibly TRBD1 (5 bases). Trimming pared 5 bases from V and 3 bases from J, leaving 15 bases between. Germline CDR1 reads SGHDT; CDR2 reads YYEEEE. The CDR3 has 16 residues. Complete variable domain (other parts from reference TRBV5-6 and TRBJ1-6): DAGVTQSPTHLIKTRGQQVTLRCSPKSGHDTVSWYQQALGQGPQFIFQYYEEEERQRGNFPDRFSGHQFPNYSSELNVNALLLGDSALYLCASREGSADYNSPLHFGNGTRLTVT.

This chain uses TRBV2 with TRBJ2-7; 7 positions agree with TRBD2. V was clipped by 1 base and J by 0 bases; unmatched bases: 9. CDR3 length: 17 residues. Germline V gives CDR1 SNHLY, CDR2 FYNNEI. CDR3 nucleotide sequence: TGTGCCAGCAGTGAAGGGGGAGGGATACGGTTCTCCTACGAGCAGTACTTC. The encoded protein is CASSEGGGIRFSYEQYF.